The text below deals with one TCR beta chain. Its antigen is not known. Time point denoted: week 35, safety follow-up. A 20-mer mutant IDH1 peptide at 300 ug was injected subcutaneously with topical imiquimod. The astrocytomas were IDH1-mutant, ATRX-negative, and WHO grade 3 or 4. The record originates from a study of a mutant IDH1 vaccine in newly diagnosed glioma. Study-level background: Commencement of vaccination occurred 4-6 weeks following radiotherapy alone, or concurrently with temozolomide cycles. Previous care, which was radiotherapy, temozolomide, or both, most often involved both.

Per the germline V gene, CDR1 is SNHLY and CDR2 is FYNNEI. This CDR3 spans 14 amino acids. The germline V and J ends were trimmed by 2 bases and 5 bases, with 10 bases remaining between them. Study-level points and caveats: With respect to changes in top peripheral T cell clonotypes, pseudoprogression seemed unrelated.

Sequencing used immunoSEQ multiplex PCR; TCRdb keeps in-frame clones, though not all of them. This table has tens of thousands of clones, 74% appearing once. The receptor's source is a middle-aged man with glioma. Here the sequenced sample was PBMCs, taken from a glioma patient whose treatment included an IDH1 peptide vaccine. J is TRBJ1-5 and V is TRBV2; D is perhaps TRBD1 (6 bases). CDR3 nucleotides: TGTGCCAGCAGTGAAAGAGGGGGTGATCAGCCCCAGCATTTT. Protein: CASSERGGDQPQHF.